This is a list of T cell receptor beta chains from one sample in a study of type 1 regulatory T cells. The antigens these receptors bind are not known. Each CDR3 protein gets one entry after TCRdb re-called the reads with MiXCR. The repertoire includes under 75,000 distinct CDR3 sequences, around 20% of them detected once, and more than 7.5% sits in the top ten. Sequencing was carried out using cultured type 1 regulatory T (Tr1) cells, either the whole culture or a sorted fraction (not recorded which). The receptor source for this set is a human donor in good health. The CDR3 runs from the conserved cysteine through the conserved F or W. D genes are given only for firm matches. Not all rows give a size; the values are once, few, many and, for expanded clones, a class.

.,many,TRBJ2-5,TRBV25-1,TGTGCCAGCAGTGAAATCGGACAGAAACAAGAGACCCAGTACTTC,CASSEIGQKQETQYF
TRBD1,.,TRBJ1-3,TRBV6-5,TGTGCCAGCAGTTTGGACAGGGTTGGAAACACCATATATTTT,CASSLDRVGNTIYF
.,many,TRBJ2-5,TRBV7-2,TGTGCCAGCAGCTTAAGCCGGGCCCAAGAGACCCAGTACTTC,CASSLSRAQETQYF
TRBD2,.,TRBJ2-7,TRBV20-1,TGCAGTGCCCTTAGCGGGATGTCCTACGAGCAGTACTTC,CSALSGMSYEQYF
TRBD1,.,TRBJ2-3,TRBV3-1,TGTGCCAGCAGCCCTTGGACAGGGCTCGGAACAGATACGCAGTATTTT,CASSPWTGLGTDTQYF
.,many,TRBJ2-7,TRBV10-3,TGTGCCATCGGAGAGCAGGGTACCGAGCAGTACTTC,CAIGEQGTEQYF
TRBD2,few,TRBJ2-5,TRBV20-1,TGCAGTGCCGGAATAGCGGGCAAAGAGACCCAGTACTTC,CSAGIAGKETQYF
TRBD1,many,TRBJ2-7,TRBV27,TGTGCCAGCAGAACTTTGGGGACAGGGGGGACGAAAAGGAGCTACGAGCAGTACTTC,CASRTLGTGGTKRSYEQYF
TRBD1,.,TRBJ1-5,TRBV29-1,TGCAGCGCCGCGGGGACAGGGGGGCAGCCCCAGCATTTT,CSAAGTGGQPQHF
.,.,TRBJ2-2,TRBV5-1,TGCGCCAGCAGCCCGCGACTAGAATGGCCCGGGGAGCTGTTTTTT,CASSPRLEWPGELFF
.,few,TRBJ2-1,TRBV5-1,TGCGCCAGCAGCTTGGCCCCGGGACGAGGGGATGAGCAGTTCTTC,CASSLAPGRGDEQFF
TRBD2,many,TRBJ2-5,TRBV7-2,TGTGCCAGCAGTCGTACTAGCGGGAGGCCCTGGAGGGAGACCCAGTACTTC,CASSRTSGRPWRETQYF
TRBD2,.,TRBJ2-1,TRBV18,TGTGCCAGCTCACCACCCTCAGGTTGGGCTAGCGGGAGGAATGAGCAGTTCTTC,CASSPPSGWASGRNEQFF
TRBD2,few,TRBJ2-1,TRBV10-3,TGTGCCACATTAGCGGGAGGGACCTCCTACAATGAGCAGTTCTTC,CATLAGGTSYNEQFF
.,.,TRBJ1-4,TRBV20-1,TGCAGTGCTAGAGTTCTAGAAAAACTGTTTTTT,CSARVLEKLFF
.,.,TRBJ2-5,TRBV5-1,TGTGCCAGCAGCTTGGTGGATGGACGAGAGACCCAGTACTTC,CASSLVDGRETQYF
.,few,TRBJ2-6,TRBV29-1,TGCAGCGTTGACTTATCTGGGGCCAACGTCCTGACTTTC,CSVDLSGANVLTF
.,.,TRBJ1-1,TRBV30,TGTGCCTACAGGGCCCGTCGTATTACTGAAGCTTTCTTT,CAYRARRITEAFF
TRBD2,many,TRBJ2-1,TRBV27,TGTGCCAGCACCCGGGGTTCCGGGAGGGACAATGAGCAGTTCTTC,CASTRGSGRDNEQFF
.,.,TRBJ1-2,TRBV12-3/TRBV12-4,TGTGCCAGCAGTTCGAACAGGGCGTCTAACTATGGCTACACCTTC,CASSSNRASNYGYTF
.,.,TRBJ2-7,TRBV6-5,TGTGCCAGCAGTTACCTTGACAAGCAGTACTTC,CASSYLDKQYF
.,.,TRBJ1-2,TRBV12-3/TRBV12-4,TGTGCCAGCTCTGGCCAGGGAAGGGCTAACTATGGCTACACCTTC,CASSGQGRANYGYTF
TRBD2,.,TRBJ2-1,TRBV9,TGTGCCAGCAGCGGACTAGCTTGGACCTACAATGAGCAGTTCTTC,CASSGLAWTYNEQFF
.,many,TRBJ1-3,TRBV10-3,TGTGCCATCAGGGGTTCGACAGAGATTGGAAACACCATATATTTT,CAIRGSTEIGNTIYF
.,few,TRBJ1-1,TRBV9,TGTGCCAGCAGCACCCGGGGAGACACCTACGCTGAAGCTTTCTTT,CASSTRGDTYAEAFF
.,few,TRBJ1-1,TRBV2,TGTGCCAGCAGTGTCACCACGAACACTGAAGCTTTCTTT,CASSVTTNTEAFF
.,.,TRBJ1-1,TRBV12-3/TRBV12-4,TGTGCCAGCACCCTGGGGGTTAACACTGAAGCTTTCTTT,CASTLGVNTEAFF
.,many,TRBJ1-6,TRBV9,TGTGCCAGCAGCGTCCCGGGGTCACCCCTCCACTTT,CASSVPGSPLHF
.,few,TRBJ2-7,TRBV7-8,TGTGCCAGCAGCTTATTCAGAACCAACCCCTACGAGCAGTACTTC,CASSLFRTNPYEQYF
TRBD1,.,TRBJ1-2,TRBV29-1,TGCAGCGGAGGGGACAGCCTAGGGCATGGCTACACCTTC,CSGGDSLGHGYTF
.,few,TRBJ2-7,TRBV27,TGTGCCAGCAAGGGCTATCAACCTCCCTACGAGCAGTACTTC,CASKGYQPPYEQYF
.,.,TRBJ2-6,TRBV2,TGTGCCAGCAGTATGGGGGGGGCTGAAGGGGCCAACGTCCTGACTTTC,CASSMGGAEGANVLTF
.,.,TRBJ1-6,TRBV28,TGTGCCAGTAACGACTACGGGGTCCCCTCACCCCTCCACTTT,CASNDYGVPSPLHF
.,.,TRBJ2-5,TRBV5-1,TGCGCCAGCAGCCCTGGGAACGCCCAACAAGAGACCCAGTACTTC,CASSPGNAQQETQYF
.,.,TRBJ1-5,TRBV20-1,TGCAGTGCCCAGATTAGGGGGAATCAGCCCCAGCATTTT,CSAQIRGNQPQHF
.,many,TRBJ2-1,TRBV10-3,TGTGCCACCACCCACGGGGAAATATACAATGAGCAGTTCTTC,CATTHGEIYNEQFF
.,.,TRBJ2-3,TRBV20-1,TGCAGTGCTAGCCGGGGGTTGGGTCAGCCCCAGTATTTT,CSASRGLGQPQYF
.,few,TRBJ2-1,TRBV6-2/TRBV6-3,TGTGCCAGCACCGGGGATTACTACAATGAGCAGTTCTTC,CASTGDYYNEQFF
.,few,TRBJ2-5,TRBV20-1,TGCAGTGCTCATCTAGCGTTGCAAGAGACCCAGTACTTC,CSAHLALQETQYF
.,once,TRBJ2-7,TRBV12-3/TRBV12-4,TGTGCCAGCAGTTGGTACTACGAGCAGTACTTC,CASSWYYEQYF
.,.,TRBJ2-4,TRBV5-1,TGCGCCAGCAGCATGGGGGATATAGCCAAAAACATTCAGTACTTC,CASSMGDIAKNIQYF
.,few,TRBJ2-7,TRBV5-1,TGCGCCAGCAGCTTAAATAGCCATAGGGCGGGGGCCTCCTACGAGCAGTACTTC,CASSLNSHRAGASYEQYF